The 23 T cell receptor beta chains presented below share a single source sample, sequenced in a study of cytomegalovirus exposure and HLA in healthy donors. 13 Jbeta primers and 60 Vbeta primers were used for the PCR. The repertoire was sequenced with immunoSEQ multiplex PCR; TCRdb's copy has only in-frame clones and lacks some. The sample records 90,000 to 120,000 clones, 65% to 85% being singletons. The sequenced sample was PBMCs. The source is a man aged 25-45 years in good health and CMV-seronegative.

This clone was detected only a few times. The rearrangement links TRBV5-1 to TRBJ2-6; the match to TRBD2 covers 10 bases. This CDR3 has 18 residues. Germline-derived CDR1 and CDR2 are SGHRS and YFSETQ. Unmatched junction bases numbered 9, after V lost 4 bases and J lost 2 bases. The CDR3 protein is CASSPLVSGRTGANVLTF. In nucleotides, the CDR3 is TGCGCCAGCAGCCCCCTAGTTAGCGGGAGGACTGGGGCCAACGTCCTGACTTTC.

The V gene is TRBV25-1, the J gene TRBJ2-4; TRBD1 is a possible D gene (6 bases). V was cut by 2 bases and J by 4 bases, with 12 bases left in between. The CDR3 covers 15 residues. Germline V gene data show CDR1 as MGHDK and CDR2 as SYGVNS. The CDR3 nucleotides are TGTGCCAGCAGTGAACCCGGGACAAAAAAAAACATTCAGTACTTC. Translation: CASSEPGTKKNIQYF.

The chain employs TRBV30 and TRBJ2-3; 7 bases are shared with TRBD1. The CDR3 sequence is 13 residues long. Germline V CDR1 and CDR2: GTSNPN, SVGIG (reference sequence). Unmatched junction bases numbered 7, after V lost 5 bases and J lost 5 bases. The CDR3 region is CAWGDRHRDTQYF. DNA for the CDR3: TGTGCCTGGGGGGACAGACATCGAGATACGCAGTATTTT.

This rearrangement joins TRBV28 to TRBJ1-1, with a tentative D call TRBD1 (6 bases). Trimming shortened V by 11 bases and J by 6 bases, and 13 bases separated the two germline ends. Germline assignment: CDR1 MDHEN and CDR2 SYDVKM. The CDR3 contains 11 residues. The DNA of the CDR3 is TGTGCCGGGGGGGCCGGGGCTGAAGCTTTCTTT. Its translation is CAGGAGAEAFF.

The chain is built from TRBV5-1 and TRBJ1-4; D remains unclear. The CDR3 spans 15 residues. Germline lookup yields CDR1 SGHRS and CDR2 YFSETQ. V lost 4 bases to trimming and J lost 3 bases, with 13 bases between them. This CDR3 is CASSPERSANEKLFF. In nucleotides, the CDR3 is TGCGCCAGCAGCCCTGAGAGAAGTGCTAATGAAAAACTGTTTTTT.

The chain carries TRBV6-6 and TRBJ2-7, with 8 bases identical to TRBD1. The CDR3 has 16 residues. Per the germline V gene, CDR1 is MNHNY and CDR2 is SVGAGI (reference sequence). The V and J ends lost 5 bases and 0 bases, in that order; junction bases with no gene match: 9. The CDR3 sequence: CASSPQGASSSYEQYF. The CDR3 DNA follows: TGTGCCAGCAGTCCCCAGGGGGCGTCCTCCTCCTACGAGCAGTACTTC.

This rearrangement joins TRBV2 to TRBJ2-7; 8 bases agree with TRBD1. The CDR3 sequence is 11 residues long. V gave up 11 bases and J gave up 3 bases; unmatched junction bases: 3. The V gene's germline CDR1 is SNHLY and CDR2 FYNNEI. DNA of the CDR3: TGTGCCTCCGACAGGGGCTACGAGCAGTACTTC. This encodes CASDRGYEQYF.

Worth noting for this clone: One junction end does not reproduce the germline sequence, and a read error may be involved. This chain's CDR3 is CSAMDWKNF. CDR3 DNA: TGCAGTGCTATGGACTGGAAAAACTTC. The rearrangement uses TRBV20-1 and TRBJ2-7; D possibly corresponds to TRBD2 (5 bases). The CDR3 covers 9 residues. Germline assignment: CDR1 DFQATT and CDR2 SNEGSKA (reference sequence).

Only one count was recorded for this clone. The V and J genes are TRBV21-1 and TRBJ1-1; the table's D call, TRBD1, has no DNA check behind it. TRBV21-1 is listed as a pseudogene. The CDR3 totals 14 residues. CDR3 loop: CASSQTGTNTEAFF. CDR3 nucleotides: TGTGCCAGCAGTCAGACAGGGACCAACACTGAAGCTTTCTTT.

The rearrangement joins TRBV15 to TRBJ2-7; 14 nucleotides agree with TRBD2. The ends lost 6 bases at V and 5 bases at J; junction bases unmatched: 3. The CDR3 runs 14 residues. CDR1 and CDR2 (germline): LNHNV, YYDKDF (reference sequence). In nucleotides, the CDR3 is TGTGCCACCAGTCTGACTAGCGGGAGGGACGAGCAGTACTTC. Translation: CATSLTSGRDEQYF.

The chain is built from TRBV18 and TRBJ1-3; a possible D gene is TRBD1 (5 bases). This CDR3 is 14 amino acids long. Germline V gives CDR1 KGHSH, CDR2 LQKENI. V gave up 6 bases and J gave up 2 bases, with 11 bases separating them. This CDR3 reads CASSQGAPGNTIYF. The CDR3 DNA follows: TGTGCCAGCTCCCAGGGCGCCCCTGGAAACACCATATATTTT.

V is TRBV5-1 and J is TRBJ1-1; D unresolved. CDR1 is SGHRS and CDR2 is YFSETQ in the germline V gene. The CDR3 runs 14 residues. V gave up 0 bases and J gave up 5 bases, with 11 bases separating them. CDR3 loop: CASSLVPGGTEAFF. The CDR3 DNA reads TGCGCCAGCAGCTTGGTCCCGGGAGGGACTGAAGCTTTCTTT.

The chain couples TRBV6-6 to TRBJ2-5, with 9 positions matching TRBD1. CDR3 size: 15 residues. V dropped 7 bases and J dropped 6; count of bases not matched to a gene: 12. Germline V gene lookup returns CDR1 MNHNY and CDR2 SVGAGI (reference sequence). Here the CDR3 DNA reads TGTGCCAGCAACACACAGGACAGGGGAGAGAAGACCCAGTACTTC. It specifies CASNTQDRGEKTQYF.

This chain links TRBV19 with TRBJ1-5, with TRBD1 matching over 8 bases. Trimming took 7 bases from V and 5 from J; bases not matched to a gene: 7. The CDR3 has 14 residues. In germline, CDR1 is LNHDA, CDR2 SQIVND (reference sequence). CDR3 nucleotide sequence: TGTGCCAGTAATCCTGGACAGGGTTATCAGCCCCAGCATTTT. Amino acids: CASNPGQGYQPQHF.

The sample holds one count of this clone. This sequence joins TRBV18 and TRBJ2-7; 7 bases line up with TRBD1. The ends lost 3 bases at V and 3 bases at J; junction bases unmatched: 5. Germline V gives CDR1 KGHSH, CDR2 LQKENI. The CDR3 sequence is 14 residues long. CDR3 DNA: TGTGCCAGCTCACCCCAAGCAGGGGGCTACGAGCAGTACTTC. It yields the protein CASSPQAGGYEQYF.

V is TRBV6-5 and J is TRBJ1-1; no clear D gene. Trimming left V 4 bases short and J 2 bases short, with 8 bases between. Germline V gene sequence: CDR1 MNHEY, CDR2 SVGAGI. The CDR3 runs 13 residues. The CDR3 DNA is TGTGCCAGCAGTTGGGGAGAAAACACTGAAGCTTTCTTT. Amino acid sequence: CASSWGENTEAFF.

The J gene is TRBJ2-5, the V gene TRBV5-1; TRBD1 matches at 7 bases. Germline lookup yields CDR1 SGHRS and CDR2 YFSETQ. CDR3 size: 14 residues. The ends lost 3 bases at V and 4 bases at J; junction bases unmatched: 6. The CDR3 here is CASSWSPGGETQYF. As DNA, the CDR3 is TGCGCCAGCAGCTGGAGCCCAGGGGGAGAGACCCAGTACTTC.

This clone showed up just once. This chain connects TRBV4-1 to TRBJ1-4; 9 bases are shared with TRBD1. The trim removed 0 bases at V and 7 bases at J, leaving 9 bases unmatched. The CDR3 runs 17 residues. Germline-derived CDR1 and CDR2 are MGHRA and YSYEKL. CDR3 DNA: TGCGCCAGCAGCCAAGACGAGGGACAGGGTCCTTTTGAAAAACTGTTTTTT. It codes for CASSQDEGQGPFEKLFF.

The V call is TRBV29-1, the J call TRBJ2-1; TRBD1 is a possible D gene (6 bases). Germline V gene sequence: CDR1 SQVTM, CDR2 ANQGSEA. Trimming pared 7 bases from V and 9 bases from J, leaving 19 bases between. The length of the CDR3 is 13 residues. CDR3 DNA sequence: TGCAGCGGGGATAAAACTCGAGGGGGTGAGCAGTTCTTC. The encoded protein is CSGDKTRGGEQFF.

The J gene is TRBJ2-5, the V gene TRBV19; 7 bases match TRBD1. CDR1 is LNHDA, CDR2 SQIVND, per germline (reference sequence). The V gene end was trimmed by 5 bases and the J gene end by 4 bases; junction bases not matched to a gene: 7. CDR3 length: 14 residues. The CDR3 DNA sequence: TGTGCCAGTAGTTGGGACAGCCGGGCAGAGACCCAGTACTTC. Protein sequence: CASSWDSRAETQYF.

V and J are TRBV19 and TRBJ1-5, with D perhaps TRBD1 (5 bases). Germline V CDR1 and CDR2: LNHDA, SQIVND (reference sequence). This CDR3 region has 12 residues. V lost 8 bases to trimming and J lost 7 bases, with 12 bases between them. CDR3 sequence (DNA): TGTGCCAGTGGGGCGTTATTCCAGCCCCAGCATTTT. Translation: CASGALFQPQHF.

In DNA form, the CDR3 reads TGTGCCAGCAGCGAGGGGAACTCGGGTGGCTACACCTTC. Amino acids: CASSEGNSGGYTF. The genes are TRBV9 and TRBJ1-2; D might be TRBD1 (5 bases). Trimming took off 3 bases at V and 7 bases at J, with 13 bases between the two ends. The CDR3 runs 13 residues. Germline CDR1 is SGDLS and CDR2 is YYNGEE.

The chain has TRBV2 and TRBJ2-7; tentatively, D is TRBD1 (6 bases). This CDR3 has 15 residues. The V end was cut by 1 base, the J end by 0 bases, with 10 bases between. Germline V gene sequence: CDR1 SNHLY, CDR2 FYNNEI. This chain's CDR3 is CASSEGGQGSYEQYF. Written as DNA, the CDR3 is TGTGCCAGCAGTGAAGGGGGGCAGGGCTCCTACGAGCAGTACTTC.